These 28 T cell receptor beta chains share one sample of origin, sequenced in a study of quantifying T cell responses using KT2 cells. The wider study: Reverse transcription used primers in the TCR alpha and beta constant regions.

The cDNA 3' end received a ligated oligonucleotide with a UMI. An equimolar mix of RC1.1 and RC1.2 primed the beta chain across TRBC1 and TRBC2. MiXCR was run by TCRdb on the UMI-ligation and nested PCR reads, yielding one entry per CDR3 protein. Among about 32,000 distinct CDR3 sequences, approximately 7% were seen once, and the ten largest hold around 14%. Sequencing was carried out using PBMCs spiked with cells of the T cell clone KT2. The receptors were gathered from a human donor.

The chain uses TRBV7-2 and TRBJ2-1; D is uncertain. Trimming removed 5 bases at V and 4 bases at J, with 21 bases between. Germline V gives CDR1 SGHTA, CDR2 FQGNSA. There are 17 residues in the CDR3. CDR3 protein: CASSLRDFPPPYNEQFF. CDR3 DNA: TGTGCCAGCAGCCTAAGAGACTTCCCCCCTCCTTACAATGAGCAGTTCTTC.

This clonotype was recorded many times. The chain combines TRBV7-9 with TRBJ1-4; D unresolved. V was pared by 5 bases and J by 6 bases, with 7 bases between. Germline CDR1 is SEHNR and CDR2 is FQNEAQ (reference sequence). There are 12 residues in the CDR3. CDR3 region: CASSPNDEKLFF. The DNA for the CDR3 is TGTGCCAGCAGCCCGAACGATGAAAAACTGTTTTTT.

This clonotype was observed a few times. CDR3: CASSQPSKTDTQYF. Here the CDR3 DNA reads TGCGCCAGCAGCCAACCCTCGAAAACAGATACGCAGTATTTT. V gene TRBV4-1 combines with J gene TRBJ2-3; D gene uncertain. Germline CDR1 reads MGHRA; CDR2 reads YSYEKL. This CDR3 comprises 14 residues. Trimming removed 2 bases from V and 3 bases from J, with 9 bases in between.

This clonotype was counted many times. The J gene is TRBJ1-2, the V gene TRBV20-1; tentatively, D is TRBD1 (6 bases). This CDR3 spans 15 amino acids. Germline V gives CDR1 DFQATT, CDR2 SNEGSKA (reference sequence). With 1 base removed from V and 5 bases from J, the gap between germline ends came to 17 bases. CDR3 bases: TGCAGTGCTAGAGTTATGTACAGGGTGGAGTATGGCTACACCTTC. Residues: CSARVMYRVEYGYTF.

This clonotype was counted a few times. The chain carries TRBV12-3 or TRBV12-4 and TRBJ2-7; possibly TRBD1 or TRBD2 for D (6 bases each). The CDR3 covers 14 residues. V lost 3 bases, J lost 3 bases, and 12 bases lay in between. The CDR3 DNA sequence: TGTGCCAGCAGTTTTCGGAGGGGGGACTACGAGCAGTACTTC. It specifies CASSFRRGDYEQYF.

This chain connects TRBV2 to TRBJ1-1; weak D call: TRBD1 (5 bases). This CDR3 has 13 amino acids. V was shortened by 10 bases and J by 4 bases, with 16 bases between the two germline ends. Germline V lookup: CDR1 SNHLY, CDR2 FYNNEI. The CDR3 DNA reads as TGTGCCAACCAGTGGGACGGGGGCACTGAAGCTTTCTTT. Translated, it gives CANQWDGGTEAFF.

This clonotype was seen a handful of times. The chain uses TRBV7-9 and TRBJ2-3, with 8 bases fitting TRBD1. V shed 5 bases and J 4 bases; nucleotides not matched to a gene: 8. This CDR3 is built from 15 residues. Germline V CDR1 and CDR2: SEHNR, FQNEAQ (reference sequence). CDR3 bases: TGTGCCAGCAGCCTCTGGGGACAGGTGGCAGATACGCAGTATTTT. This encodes CASSLWGQVADTQYF.

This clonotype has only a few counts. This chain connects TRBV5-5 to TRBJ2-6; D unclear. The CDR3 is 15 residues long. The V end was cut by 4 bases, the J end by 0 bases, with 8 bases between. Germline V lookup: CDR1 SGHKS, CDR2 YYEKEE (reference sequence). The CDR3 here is CASSPALSGANVLTF. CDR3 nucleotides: TGTGCCAGCAGCCCAGCCCTCTCTGGGGCCAACGTCCTGACTTTC.

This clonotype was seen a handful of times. CDR3 region: CSVGQEGSYEQYF. The CDR3 nucleotides read TGCAGCGTTGGACAGGAAGGGTCCTACGAGCAGTACTTC. The V and J genes are TRBV29-1 and TRBJ2-7, with D possibly being TRBD1 (6 bases). With 4 bases removed from V and 1 base from J, the gap between germline ends came to 11 bases. The CDR3 covers 13 residues. Germline V gene sequence: CDR1 SQVTM, CDR2 ANQGSEA.

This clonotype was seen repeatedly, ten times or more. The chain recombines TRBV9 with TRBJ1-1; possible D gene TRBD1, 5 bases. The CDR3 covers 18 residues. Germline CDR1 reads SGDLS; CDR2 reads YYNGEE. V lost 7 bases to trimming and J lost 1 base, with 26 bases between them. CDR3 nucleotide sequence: TGTGCCAGCGGTGATCAGGGCCCGTCGGTCGGACCGAACACTGAAGCTTTCTTT. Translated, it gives CASGDQGPSVGPNTEAFF.

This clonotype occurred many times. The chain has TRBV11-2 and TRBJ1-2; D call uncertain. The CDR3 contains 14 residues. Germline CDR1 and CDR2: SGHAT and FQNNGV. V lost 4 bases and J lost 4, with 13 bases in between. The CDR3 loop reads CASSYPSTTYGYTF. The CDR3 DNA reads TGTGCCAGCAGCTACCCTTCGACTACCTATGGCTACACCTTC. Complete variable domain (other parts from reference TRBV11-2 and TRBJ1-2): EAGVAQSPRYKIIEKRQSVAFWCNPISGHATLYWYQQILGQGPKLLIQFQNNGVVDDSQLPKDRFSAERLKGVDSTLKIQPAKLEDSAVYLCASSYPSTTYGYTFGSGTRLTVV.

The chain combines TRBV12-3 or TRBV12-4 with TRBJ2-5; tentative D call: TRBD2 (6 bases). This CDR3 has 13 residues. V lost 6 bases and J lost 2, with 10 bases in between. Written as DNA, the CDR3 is TGTGCCAGCAGCCTAAGCGGGCAAGAGACCCAGTACTTC. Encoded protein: CASSLSGQETQYF.

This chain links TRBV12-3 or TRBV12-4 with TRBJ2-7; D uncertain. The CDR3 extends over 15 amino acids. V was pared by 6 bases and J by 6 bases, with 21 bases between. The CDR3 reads CASRFSPGRSGEQYF. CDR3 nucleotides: TGTGCCAGCAGATTCAGCCCCGGCAGATCGGGCGAGCAGTACTTC.

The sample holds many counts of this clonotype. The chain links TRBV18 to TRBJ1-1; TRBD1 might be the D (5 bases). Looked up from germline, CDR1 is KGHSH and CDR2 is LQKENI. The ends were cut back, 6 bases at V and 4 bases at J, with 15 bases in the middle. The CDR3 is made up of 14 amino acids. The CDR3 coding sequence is TGTGCCAGCTCCCCAACAGGTATGGGCACTGAAGCTTTCTTT. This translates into CASSPTGMGTEAFF.

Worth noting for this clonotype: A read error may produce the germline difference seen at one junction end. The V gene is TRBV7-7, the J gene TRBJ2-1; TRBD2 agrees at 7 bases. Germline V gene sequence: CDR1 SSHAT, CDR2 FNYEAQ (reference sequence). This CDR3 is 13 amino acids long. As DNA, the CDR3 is TGTGCTAGCAGCTTAGCGGGCACCAATGAGCAGTTCTTC. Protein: CASSLAGTNEQFF. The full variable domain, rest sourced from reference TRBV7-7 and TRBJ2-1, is GAGVSQSPRYKVTKRGQDVTLRCDPISSHATLYWYQQALGQGPEFLTYFNYEAQPDKSGLPSDRFSAERPEGSISTLTIQRTEQRDSAMYRCASSLAGTNEQFFGPGTRLTVL.

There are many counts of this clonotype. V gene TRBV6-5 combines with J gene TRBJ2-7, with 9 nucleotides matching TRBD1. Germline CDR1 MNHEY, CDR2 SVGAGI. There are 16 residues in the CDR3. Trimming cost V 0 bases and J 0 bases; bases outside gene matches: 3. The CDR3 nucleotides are TGTGCCAGCAGTTACTCGTGGACAGGGGCCTCCTACGAGCAGTACTTC. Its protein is CASSYSWTGASYEQYF.

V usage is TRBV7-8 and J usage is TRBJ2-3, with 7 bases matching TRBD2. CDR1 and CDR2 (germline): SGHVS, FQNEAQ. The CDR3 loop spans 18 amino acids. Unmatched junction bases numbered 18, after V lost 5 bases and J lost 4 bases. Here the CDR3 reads CASSQKRWRRESADTQYF. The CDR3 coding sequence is TGTGCCAGCAGCCAAAAGAGGTGGAGGCGGGAGAGTGCAGATACGCAGTATTTT.

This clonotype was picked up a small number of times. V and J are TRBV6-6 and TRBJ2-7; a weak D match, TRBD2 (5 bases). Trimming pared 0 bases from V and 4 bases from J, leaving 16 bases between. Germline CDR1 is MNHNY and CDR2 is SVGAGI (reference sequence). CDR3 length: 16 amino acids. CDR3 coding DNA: TGTGCCAGCAGTTACTCCCCTGGAGGCCAGGCTTACGAGCAGTACTTC. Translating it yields CASSYSPGGQAYEQYF.

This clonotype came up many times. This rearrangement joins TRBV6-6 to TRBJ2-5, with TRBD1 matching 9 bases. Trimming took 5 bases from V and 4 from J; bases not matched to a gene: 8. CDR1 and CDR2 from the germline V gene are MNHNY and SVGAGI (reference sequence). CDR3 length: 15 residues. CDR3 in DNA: TGTGCCAGCAGTCCGGGACAGGGAATACGAGAGACCCAGTACTTC. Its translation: CASSPGQGIRETQYF.

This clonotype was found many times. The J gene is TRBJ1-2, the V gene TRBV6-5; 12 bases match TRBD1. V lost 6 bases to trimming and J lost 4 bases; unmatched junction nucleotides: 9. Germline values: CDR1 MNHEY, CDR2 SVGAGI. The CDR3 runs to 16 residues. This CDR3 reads CASSPGTGGGGYGYTF. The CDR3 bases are TGTGCCAGCAGCCCCGGGACAGGGGGCGGAGGCTATGGCTACACCTTC.

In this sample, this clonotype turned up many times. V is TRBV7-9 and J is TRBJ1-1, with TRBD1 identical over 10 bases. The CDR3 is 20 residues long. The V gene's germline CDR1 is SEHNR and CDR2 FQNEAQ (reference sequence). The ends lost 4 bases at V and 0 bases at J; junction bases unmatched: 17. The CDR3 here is CASSSFTPGTGVGMNTEAFF. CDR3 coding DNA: TGTGCCAGCAGCTCCTTTACCCCCGGGACAGGGGTTGGCATGAACACTGAAGCTTTCTTT.

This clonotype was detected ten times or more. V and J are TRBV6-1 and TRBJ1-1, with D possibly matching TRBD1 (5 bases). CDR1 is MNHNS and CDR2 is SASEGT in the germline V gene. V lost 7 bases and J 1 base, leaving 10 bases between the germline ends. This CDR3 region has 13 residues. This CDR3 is CASKTTENTEAFF. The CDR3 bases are TGTGCCAGCAAGACGACAGAGAACACTGAAGCTTTCTTT.

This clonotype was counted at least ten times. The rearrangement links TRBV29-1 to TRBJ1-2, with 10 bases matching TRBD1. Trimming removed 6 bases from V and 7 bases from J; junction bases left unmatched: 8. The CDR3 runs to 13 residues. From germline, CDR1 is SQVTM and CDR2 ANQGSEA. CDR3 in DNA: TGCAGCGTCGACAGGGGGCAGATCGCTGGCTACACCTTC. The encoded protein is CSVDRGQIAGYTF.

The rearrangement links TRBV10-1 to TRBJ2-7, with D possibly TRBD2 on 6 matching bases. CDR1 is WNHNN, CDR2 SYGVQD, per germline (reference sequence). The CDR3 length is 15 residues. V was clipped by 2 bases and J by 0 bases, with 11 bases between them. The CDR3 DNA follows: TGCGCCAGCAGTGAGAACGTCGGGAGCTCCTACGAGCAGTACTTC. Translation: CASSENVGSSYEQYF.

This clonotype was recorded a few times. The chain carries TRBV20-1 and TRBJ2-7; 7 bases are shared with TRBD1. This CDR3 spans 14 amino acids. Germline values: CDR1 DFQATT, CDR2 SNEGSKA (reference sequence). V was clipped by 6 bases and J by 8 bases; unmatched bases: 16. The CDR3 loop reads CSARGDRVSPKQYF. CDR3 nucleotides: TGCAGTGCCAGGGGCGACAGGGTGTCGCCAAAGCAGTACTTC.

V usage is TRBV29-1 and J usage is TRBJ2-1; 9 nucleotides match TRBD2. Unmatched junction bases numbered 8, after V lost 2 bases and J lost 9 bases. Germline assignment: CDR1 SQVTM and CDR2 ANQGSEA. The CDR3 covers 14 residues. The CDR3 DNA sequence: TGCAGCGTTGAAAGGCGGGGGGGCCGCGGTGAGCAGTTCTTC. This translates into CSVERRGGRGEQFF.

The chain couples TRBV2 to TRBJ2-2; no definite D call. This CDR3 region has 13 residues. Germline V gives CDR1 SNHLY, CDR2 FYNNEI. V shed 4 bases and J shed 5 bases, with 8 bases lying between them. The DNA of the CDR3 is TGTGCCAGCAGTGCCGCCTGGACCGGGGAGCTGTTTTTT. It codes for CASSAAWTGELFF.

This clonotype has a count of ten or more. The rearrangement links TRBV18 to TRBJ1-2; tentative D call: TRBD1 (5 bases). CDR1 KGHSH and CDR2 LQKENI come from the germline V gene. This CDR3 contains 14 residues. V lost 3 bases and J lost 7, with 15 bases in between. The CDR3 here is CASSPSGQYGGYTF. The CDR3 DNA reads TGTGCCAGCTCACCTTCAGGGCAATACGGTGGCTACACCTTC. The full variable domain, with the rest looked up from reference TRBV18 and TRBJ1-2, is NAGVMQNPRHLVRRRGQEARLRCSPMKGHSHVYWYRQLPEEGLKFMVYLQKENIIDESGMPKERFSAEFPKEGPSILRIQQVVRGDSAAYFCASSPSGQYGGYTFGSGTRLTVV.